This TCR beta chain was identified during a study of T cell responses to AZD1222 COVID-19 vaccine. Whole-study context: Investigators merged groups given second doses at roughly 4 or roughly 12 weeks.

Only a few counts were recorded for this clone. What it binds is not known. The CDR3 runs to 16 residues. Points from the study as a whole: There were vaccine-associated CD4 TCRs across spike, dominant at 160-218 and 743-854. Baseline seropositives among AZD1222 recipients totaled only five or six. Spike-specific TCR breadth and depth both grew after two AZD1222 doses.

This table comes from immunoSEQ multiplex PCR, and its TCRdb copy is limited to in-frame clones, with some not included. The profile shows approximately 180,000 clones, 90% of them singletons. The material sequenced was peripheral blood, taken on day 0 of AZD1222 vaccination. V usage is TRBV21-1 and J usage is TRBJ1-2. TRBV21-1 is a known pseudogene. This TCR came from an adult in good health. CDR3 nucleotides: TGTGCCAGCAGCTCGCTGGAAGACAGAGGGAACTATGGCTACACCTTC. It is translated as CASSSLEDRGNYGYTF.